The 5 T cell receptor beta chains reported below all come from one sample, sequenced in a study of HIV-infected patients and healthy controls. The repertoire came from unfractionated whole blood and reflected all unsorted peripheral T cells. cDNA was made from approximately 500 ng RNA using alpha and beta constant primers. Separate chain-specific third strand synthesis with multiplexing indices produced the alpha and beta libraries. TCRdb used MiXCR to reprocess the 5' RACE reads, holding one entry per CDR3 protein. The sample includes 19,000 or so distinct CDR3 sequences, 10% to 15% of them seen just once. Sequencing was performed on blood. All receptors derive from an adult in good health.

This clonotype came up a few times. The V call is TRBV3-1, the J call TRBJ2-7; maybe TRBD2 (5 bases). Trimming took 3 bases from V and 3 from J, leaving 6 bases between them. Germline V gene sequence: CDR1 LGHDT, CDR2 YNNKEL (reference sequence). The CDR3 totals 12 residues. CDR3 DNA sequence: TGTGCCAGCAGCCAGGGAGACTACGAGCAGTACTTC. Encoded protein: CASSQGDYEQYF.

Only a few counts were recorded for this clonotype. V gene TRBV10-3 combines with J gene TRBJ2-3; either TRBD1 or TRBD2 may fit D (5 bases each). Germline CDR1 ENHRY, CDR2 SYGVKD. Trimming pared 11 bases from V and 6 bases from J, leaving 18 bases between. The length of the CDR3 is 13 residues. CDR3 in amino acids: CAASPGTPDTQYF. The CDR3, as DNA: TGTGCCGCCTCGCCAGGGACCCCGGATACGCAGTATTTT.

This clonotype qualifies as medium-sized. The chain couples TRBV2 to TRBJ1-1; D gene unclear. This CDR3 comprises 18 residues. Germline V gives CDR1 SNHLY, CDR2 FYNNEI. V was cut by 3 bases and J by 4 bases, with 24 bases left in between. The DNA of the CDR3 is TGTGCCAGCAGTGAGTTCCTCATGGGAGGGCAGAAGGGCACTGAAGCTTTCTTT. Encoded protein: CASSEFLMGGQKGTEAFF. Full variable domain (remainder filled in from reference TRBV2 and TRBJ1-1): EPEVTQTPSHQVTQMGQEVILRCVPISNHLYFYWYRQILGQKVEFLVSFYNNEISEKSEIFDDQFSVERPDGSNFTLKIRSTKLEDSAMYFCASSEFLMGGQKGTEAFFGQGTRLTVV.

This clonotype was detected ten times or more. The chain is built from TRBV7-2 and TRBJ2-3; D remains ambiguous. CDR3 length: 13 amino acids. The V end lost 6 bases, the J end lost 4 bases, and 11 bases lay between the germline ends. Germline V gives CDR1 SGHTA, CDR2 FQGNSA. The CDR3 nucleotides are TGTGCCAGCAGTCCACAAAGCCCAGATACGCAGTATTTT. This sequence encodes CASSPQSPDTQYF.

This clonotype counts as medium-sized. The chain carries TRBV6-5 and TRBJ1-6, with D unresolved. CDR3 length equals 15 residues. Trimming took off 2 bases at V and 6 bases at J, with 11 bases between the two ends. CDR1 and CDR2 from the germline V gene are MNHEY and SVGAGI. This CDR3 is CASSYNGRSNSPLHF. CDR3 in DNA: TGTGCCAGCAGTTACAATGGCAGGAGTAATTCACCCCTCCACTTT.